Below are 2 T cell receptor beta chains sequenced from a single sample in a study of cytomegalovirus exposure and HLA in healthy donors. The primer mix had 60 Vbeta and 13 Jbeta primers. Here immunoSEQ multiplex PCR was the method, and the copy in TCRdb shows in-frame clones only, minus some. The data contain 150,000 to 200,000 clones, more than 60% of them seen just once; the ten biggest clones take up 4.9%. Sequencing used PBMCs. These receptors were obtained from a male donor in good health and CMV-seronegative.

J is TRBJ2-4 and V is TRBV28; D is possibly TRBD1 (6 bases). Germline loops: CDR1 MDHEN, CDR2 SYDVKM. The V end lost 7 bases, the J end lost 0 bases, and 10 bases lay between the germline ends. This CDR3 spans 14 amino acids. The CDR3 DNA reads as TGTGCCAGCACCCAGGGGACAGCCAAAAACATTCAGTACTTC. Encoded protein: CASTQGTAKNIQYF.

Of note for this clone: The junction departs from germline at one end; a sequencing error may be responsible. This sequence joins TRBV5-1 and TRBJ2-5; 9 bases align to TRBD2. The CDR3 extends over 14 amino acids. Germline values: CDR1 SGHRS, CDR2 YFSETQ. The CDR3 coding sequence is TGCGCCAGCAGCTTGGATGGGACTAGCCCAGGGGGTGACTTC. Protein product: CASSLDGTSPGGDF.